This TCR beta chain stems from a study of CD8 T cells in ankylosing spondylitis. On this clonotype: Its target is not known.

The V gene end was trimmed by 1 base and the J gene end by 10 bases; junction bases not matched to a gene: 3. The V gene's germline CDR1 is GTSNPN and CDR2 SVGIG (reference sequence). This CDR3 comprises 13 residues. Study-wide results and limits: Ankylosing spondylitis blood seemed to carry a telltale TCR beta motif made of eight or nine highly homologous variants. CD8+ cells made up the disease-linked clones, which were relatively rare in peripheral blood.

TCRdb used MiXCR to reprocess the 5' RACE reads, holding one entry per CDR3 protein. The sample lists about 540,000 distinct CDR3 sequences, roughly 13% occurring once. Sequencing was carried out using blood, either unsorted or a sorted T cell fraction (not recorded which). The clonotype comes from a male donor with ankylosing spondylitis. This chain joins TRBV30 and TRBJ2-5, with TRBD2 matching 13 bases. CDR3 sequence: CAWSGTSGRGQYF. In nucleotides, the CDR3 is TGTGCCTGGAGTGGGACTAGCGGGAGAGGCCAGTACTTC.